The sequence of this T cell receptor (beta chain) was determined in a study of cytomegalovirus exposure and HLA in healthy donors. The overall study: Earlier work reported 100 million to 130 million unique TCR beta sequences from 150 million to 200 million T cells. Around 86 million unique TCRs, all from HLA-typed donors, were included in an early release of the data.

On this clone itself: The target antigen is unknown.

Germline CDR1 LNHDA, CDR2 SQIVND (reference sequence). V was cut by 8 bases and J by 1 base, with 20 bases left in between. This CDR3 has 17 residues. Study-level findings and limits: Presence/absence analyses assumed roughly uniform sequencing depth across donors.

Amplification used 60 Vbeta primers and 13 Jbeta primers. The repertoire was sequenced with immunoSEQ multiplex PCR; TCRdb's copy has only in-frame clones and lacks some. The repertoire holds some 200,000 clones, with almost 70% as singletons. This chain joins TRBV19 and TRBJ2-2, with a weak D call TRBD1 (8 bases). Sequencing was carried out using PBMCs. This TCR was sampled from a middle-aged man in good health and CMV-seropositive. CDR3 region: CASAPPTGGGNTGELFF. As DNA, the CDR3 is TGTGCCAGTGCCCCCCCCACAGGGGGGGGGAACACCGGGGAGCTGTTTTTT.